Each of the 20 T cell receptor beta chains below was sequenced from the same sample in a study of blood T cell repertoires in COVID-19. Method: immunoSEQ multiplex PCR; TCRdb's copy keeps in-frame clones and lacks some. Here the sample spans about 270,000 clones, under 95% being singletons. The source material was PBMCs or T cells enriched from blood (not recorded which). These receptors were collected from a man in his forties or fifties who had been exposed to COVID-19.

Here the CDR3 DNA reads TGCGCCAGCAGTGAGTCGGGCCAGAACCCCTACGAGCAGTACTTC. Protein sequence: CASSESGQNPYEQYF. V is TRBV10-1 and J is TRBJ2-7; unclear D gene. The germline V gene encodes CDR1 WNHNN and CDR2 SYGVQD (reference sequence). The CDR3 is made up of 15 amino acids. V lost 0 bases to trimming and J lost 2 bases, with 11 bases between them.

The rearrangement joins TRBV7-9 to TRBJ1-1; TRBD1 agrees at 7 bases. V dropped 2 bases and J dropped 5; count of bases not matched to a gene: 5. CDR3 length: 14 amino acids. The germline CDR1 and CDR2 sequences are SEHNR and FQNEAQ (reference sequence). The CDR3: CASSLSGGRTEAFF. CDR3 bases: TGTGCCAGCAGCTTATCAGGGGGTCGAACTGAAGCTTTCTTT. Combining the CDR3 with reference TRBV7-9 and TRBJ1-1 gives the whole variable domain DTGVSQNPRHKITKRGQNVTFRCDPISEHNRLYWYRQTLGQGPEFLTYFQNEAQLEKSRLLSDRFSAERPKGSFSTLEIQRTEQGDSAMYLCASSLSGGRTEAFFGQGTRLTVV.

The V call is TRBV6-2 or TRBV6-3, the J call TRBJ2-7; unclear D gene. Trimming pared 5 bases from V and 0 bases from J, leaving 5 bases between. The germline CDR1 and CDR2 sequences are MNHEY and SVGEGT. This CDR3 has 12 residues. The CDR3 bases are TGTGCCAGCAGTGGCCCCTCCTACGAGCAGTACTTC. It encodes CASSGPSYEQYF.

This chain connects TRBV27 to TRBJ1-6; D is ambiguous. The germline V gene has CDR1 MNHEY and CDR2 SMNVEV (reference sequence). CDR3 length equals 14 residues. V shed 6 bases and J shed 6 bases, with 12 bases lying between them. Written as DNA, the CDR3 is TGTGCCAGCAGCTACGGGAGCGGTAATTCACCCCTCCACTTT. This sequence encodes CASSYGSGNSPLHF.

This rearrangement joins TRBV14 to TRBJ2-7, with no clear D. The germline CDR1 and CDR2 sequences are SGHDN and FVKESK. This CDR3 has 15 amino acids. Trimming cost V 1 base and J 3 bases, with 13 bases left between them. The CDR3 reads CASSQATGSNYEQYF. In DNA, the CDR3 is TGTGCCAGCAGCCAAGCTACGGGTTCGAACTACGAGCAGTACTTC.

V usage is TRBV14 and J usage is TRBJ2-6, with a possible D match to TRBD1 (5 bases). This CDR3 region has 15 residues. Germline V lookup: CDR1 SGHDN, CDR2 FVKESK. The V end lost 4 bases, the J end lost 0 bases, and 7 bases lay between the germline ends. The CDR3 bases are TGTGCCAGCAGCCGACAGAGCTCTGGGGCCAACGTCCTGACTTTC. Its protein is CASSRQSSGANVLTF.

The CDR3 reads CASSYDMVEQFF. Here the CDR3 DNA reads TGTGCCAGCAGCTATGACATGGTAGAGCAGTTCTTC. The V call is TRBV7-9, the J call TRBJ2-1; D gene uncertain. Germline assignment: CDR1 SEHNR and CDR2 FQNEAQ (reference sequence). Trimming shortened V by 4 bases and J by 10 bases, and 11 bases separated the two germline ends. CDR3 length: 12 amino acids.

The chain couples TRBV4-1 to TRBJ1-3; possibly TRBD1 for D (5 bases). This CDR3 is built from 15 residues. V was cut by 5 bases and J by 0 bases, with 11 bases left in between. The germline CDR1 and CDR2 sequences are MGHRA and YSYEKL. The CDR3 nucleotides are TGCGCCAGCAGCGAGATCGGGGGCTCTGGAAACACCATATATTTT. This codes for CASSEIGGSGNTIYF.

The CDR3 here is CASSQQGASNQPQHF. The CDR3 nucleotides read TGTGCCAGCAGCCAGCAGGGGGCAAGCAATCAGCCCCAGCATTTT. The chain has TRBV3-1 (or the pseudogene TRBV3-2) and TRBJ1-5; 8 bases are a match to TRBD1. Germline V gene lookup returns CDR1 LGHDT and CDR2 YNNKEL (reference sequence). J lost 1 base, V lost 3 bases, and 2 bases had no gene match. CDR3 size: 15 residues.

This clone appeared a single time. The V call is TRBV2, the J call TRBJ1-4, with 8 nucleotides matching TRBD1. Per germline, CDR1 SNHLY and CDR2 FYNNEI. The length of the CDR3 is 19 residues. With V trimmed by 6 bases and J by 4 bases, 19 bases remained unmatched. CDR3: CASSAGQGSVSWFNEKLFF. Written as DNA, the CDR3 is TGTGCCAGCAGCGCCGGACAGGGTTCGGTATCCTGGTTTAATGAAAAACTGTTTTTT.

The rearrangement links TRBV7-6 to TRBJ2-3; 9 nucleotides match TRBD2. Germline-derived CDR1 and CDR2 are SGHVS and FNYEAQ. J gave up 0 bases and V 6 bases, and 7 bases lay outside the gene matches. The CDR3 is 16 amino acids. CDR3 DNA: TGTGCCAGCAGAGCCCTAGCGGGGCCTAGCACAGATACGCAGTATTTT. Translation gives CASRALAGPSTDTQYF.

The V gene is TRBV19, the J gene TRBJ2-1; D might be TRBD2 (6 bases). Per germline, CDR1 LNHDA and CDR2 SQIVND (reference sequence). The V gene lost 2 bases and the J gene lost 7 bases, with 15 bases spanning the gap. The CDR3 covers 15 residues. The CDR3 DNA is TGTGCCAGTAGTATATTGGCGGAGGGGAGTAATGAGCAGTTCTTC. It codes for CASSILAEGSNEQFF.

The chain links TRBV7-3 to TRBJ2-1; D call uncertain. V was clipped by 4 bases and J by 1 base, with 11 bases between them. This CDR3 has 15 amino acids. In germline, CDR1 is SGHTA, CDR2 FQGTGA. The CDR3 loop reads CASSSLLGSYNEQFF. The CDR3 DNA is TGTGCCAGCAGCTCACTACTGGGTTCCTACAATGAGCAGTTCTTC.

The V call is TRBV27, the J call TRBJ2-1, with 9 bases lining up with TRBD2. The CDR3 totals 16 residues. Germline assignment: CDR1 MNHEY and CDR2 SMNVEV (reference sequence). V lost 5 bases to trimming and J lost 6 bases; unmatched junction nucleotides: 11. Here the CDR3 DNA reads TGTGCCAGCAGTCCCAGCAGAGCGGGAGGACTCAATGAGCAGTTCTTC. It yields the protein CASSPSRAGGLNEQFF.

V and J are TRBV6-2 or TRBV6-3 and TRBJ1-1; 10 bases fit TRBD1. The germline CDR1 and CDR2 sequences are MNHEY and SVGEGT. CDR3 size: 14 residues. The trim removed 2 bases at V and 5 bases at J, leaving 2 bases unmatched. Here the CDR3 DNA reads TGTGCCAGCAGTTACGACAGGGGGCATACTGAAGCTTTCTTT. The encoded protein is CASSYDRGHTEAFF.

V and J are TRBV7-2 and TRBJ1-1; 10 positions agree with TRBD1. Per germline, CDR1 SGHTA and CDR2 FQGNSA. V dropped 2 bases and J dropped 11; count of bases not matched to a gene: 8. The CDR3 runs to 14 residues. CDR3: CASSLTGTGDEAFF. Written as DNA, the CDR3 is TGTGCCAGCAGCTTAACGGGGACAGGGGATGAGGCTTTCTTT.

The rearrangement links TRBV6-5 to TRBJ1-2; 7 bases match TRBD1. The CDR3 contains 13 residues. V lost 5 bases, J lost 3 bases, and 3 bases stayed unmatched. Per the germline V gene, CDR1 is MNHEY and CDR2 is SVGAGI. The CDR3 reads CASSTGQDYGYTF. The CDR3 bases are TGTGCCAGCAGTACCGGACAGGACTATGGCTACACCTTC.

The chain employs TRBV27 and TRBJ2-7; 8 bases match TRBD1. Trimming cost V 5 bases and J 6 bases; bases outside gene matches: 6. In germline, CDR1 is MNHEY, CDR2 SMNVEV (reference sequence). The CDR3 is made up of 13 amino acids. The CDR3 reads CASSVTGVGEQYF. The CDR3 DNA reads as TGTGCCAGCAGTGTGACAGGGGTGGGCGAGCAGTACTTC.

Turning to this clone: The germline gene is not matched at one end of the junction; a read error may be the cause. The chain joins TRBV10-2 to TRBJ2-7; D is undetermined. The germline V gene has CDR1 WSHSY and CDR2 SAAADI. The CDR3 is 12 amino acids. The CDR3 DNA reads TGCGCCAGCAGTGAGTCGACAAGGAAGATCCACTTC. Amino acid sequence: CASSESTRKIHF.

The rearrangement links TRBV11-1 to TRBJ2-5; D may be TRBD1 (5 bases). Trimming took 1 base from V and 5 from J, leaving 11 bases between them. The germline gives CDR1 SGHAT, CDR2 FQDESV (reference sequence). This CDR3 has 14 residues. The CDR3 DNA reads as TGTGCCAGCAGCTTAGGCCCAGGGTTGGAGACCCAGTACTTC. Amino acids: CASSLGPGLETQYF.